Listed here are 9 T cell receptor beta chains from one sample, sequenced in a study of T cell responses to AZD1222 COVID-19 vaccine. Sequenced by immunoSEQ multiplex PCR; TCRdb stores in-frame clones only, minus some. The sample carries under 200,000 clones, around 94% recorded once. This specimen consisted of peripheral blood, obtained on day 0 of AZD1222 vaccination. The receptors were sampled from an adult in good health.

The chain recombines TRBV5-1 with TRBJ1-5; TRBD1 agrees at 8 bases. The ends lost 4 bases at V and 6 bases at J; junction bases unmatched: 9. Germline V gives CDR1 SGHRS, CDR2 YFSETQ. The CDR3 has 15 residues. CDR3 amino acids: CASSETGVSSQPQHF. CDR3 coding DNA: TGCGCCAGCAGCGAGACAGGGGTCTCGAGTCAGCCCCAGCATTTT.

The chain carries TRBV11-2 and TRBJ1-4; TRBD1 matches 9 bases. Germline V gene lookup returns CDR1 SGHAT and CDR2 FQNNGV. Trimming removed 3 bases from V and 7 bases from J; junction bases left unmatched: 9. The CDR3 is 16 amino acids. CDR3 in DNA: TGTGCCAGCAGCTTCCAGACAGGGGGTCGGGGTGAAAAACTGTTTTTT. It encodes CASSFQTGGRGEKLFF.

In its sample, this clone was seen once. V gene TRBV29-1 combines with J gene TRBJ2-1; TRBD2 matches 7 bases. The CDR3 sequence is 14 residues long. V lost 2 bases, J lost 9 bases, and 10 bases stayed unmatched. Germline values: CDR1 SQVTM, CDR2 ANQGSEA. The CDR3 DNA follows: TGCAGCGTTGAAAAGAGCGGGGTATCCGGTGAGCAGTTCTTC. Encoded protein: CSVEKSGVSGEQFF.

The rearrangement links TRBV10-3 to TRBJ2-1, with 8 bases matching TRBD2. CDR1 is ENHRY, CDR2 SYGVKD, per germline. The CDR3 has 14 residues. The ends lost 2 bases at V and 5 bases at J; junction bases unmatched: 2. CDR3 region: CAISEGRGDNEQFF. As DNA, the CDR3 is TGTGCCATCAGTGAGGGGCGGGGGGACAATGAGCAGTTCTTC.

The V call is TRBV7-2, the J call TRBJ1-5; D not certain. The CDR3 length is 14 residues. The V end was cut by 3 bases, the J end by 3 bases, with 9 bases between. Germline CDR1 and CDR2: SGHTA and FQGNSA. The CDR3 region is CASSFAPDNQPQHF. CDR3 bases: TGTGCCAGCAGCTTTGCCCCTGACAATCAGCCCCAGCATTTT.

The chain links TRBV2 to TRBJ1-5; D is undetermined. Deletions cut 2 bases from V and 0 bases from J, with 5 bases between. The CDR3 has 14 residues. Germline V gives CDR1 SNHLY, CDR2 FYNNEI. The CDR3 spells CASSESYSNQPQHF. The CDR3 DNA sequence: TGTGCCAGCAGTGAAAGTTATAGCAATCAGCCCCAGCATTTT.

This chain joins TRBV6-2 or TRBV6-3 and TRBJ2-2, with D uncertain. This CDR3 has 13 amino acids. Germline assignment: CDR1 MNHEY and CDR2 SVGEGT. V shed 5 bases and J shed 4 bases, with 8 bases lying between them. The CDR3 protein is CASSPVVTGELFF. The DNA for the CDR3 is TGTGCCAGCAGTCCGGTAGTCACCGGGGAGCTGTTTTTT.

The chain is built from TRBV18 and TRBJ1-2; D not resolved. Germline CDR1 reads KGHSH; CDR2 reads LQKENI. The CDR3 is made up of 14 amino acids. V lost 1 base and J 4 bases, leaving 10 bases between the germline ends. The DNA of the CDR3 is TGTGCCAGCTCACCACAGGATTTGAGCTATGGCTACACCTTC. Amino acids: CASSPQDLSYGYTF.

The chain couples TRBV2 to TRBJ1-1, with a weak D call TRBD1 (5 bases). Germline V gene sequence: CDR1 SNHLY, CDR2 FYNNEI. The CDR3 runs 12 residues. CDR3 protein: CALRAGTTEAFF. The CDR3 DNA follows: TGTGCTCTCAGGGCGGGGACCACTGAAGCTTTCTTT.